This record covers a single T cell receptor (beta chain). The antigen remains undetermined. This sample is part of a study of cytomegalovirus exposure and HLA in healthy donors. Turning to the study itself: Tens of millions of unique TCRs from HLA-typed donors made up an early data release.

Study results and limitations: Earlier findings revealed that most TCR beta V segments proved productive either about 87% or about 30% of the time.

The PCR ran on 60 Vbeta and 13 Jbeta primers. The table came from immunoSEQ multiplex PCR; TCRdb's copy has only in-frame clones and leaves some out. The data show over 90,000 clones, approximately 72% seen once. This clonotype originated in a woman in her forties or fifties in good health and CMV-seronegative. Sequenced input: PBMCs.

CDR3 DNA sequence: TGTGCCAGCTCAGACTCTTACTCTGGGGCCAACGTCCTGACTTTC. Protein sequence: CASSDSYSGANVLTF. This chain joins TRBV18 and TRBJ2-6; D unclear. The germline V gene has CDR1 KGHSH and CDR2 LQKENI. V lost 5 bases to trimming and J lost 0 bases, with 8 bases between them. The CDR3 consists of 15 residues.